This TCR beta chain was documented in a study of T cells after yellow fever vaccination. Whole-study findings and limits: Abundant clonotypes from the bulk population could get into FACS-sorted repertoires as contaminants. Clonotype sharing between CD4 and CD8 compartments was small.

This clonotype was counted only a few times. What it binds is not known. CDR1 and CDR2 (germline): SGHVS, FNYEAQ. V was shortened by 5 bases and J by 0 bases, with 8 bases between the two germline ends. The CDR3 contains 14 residues. The authors made TCR cDNA by 5'RACE template switching, adding a universal primer site and UMIs. TCRdb re-called the 5' RACE reads through MiXCR, storing one row per CDR3 protein. The sample has hundreds of thousands of distinct CDR3 sequences; roughly 6.1% are singletons. This chain uses TRBV7-6 with TRBJ1-3; D is unresolved. This clonotype was obtained from a man aged 25-45 years who received the YFV17D yellow fever vaccine. The sequencing used PBMCs, collected 5 days after the yellow fever booster vaccination. This CDR3 reads CASSQWSSGNTIYF. CDR3 coding DNA: TGTGCCAGCAGCCAATGGAGCTCTGGAAACACCATATATTTT.